This T cell receptor beta chain appears in the sequencing data of a study of blood T cell repertoires in COVID-19 (dated by TCRdb to 2018 to 2020). Regarding the study in general: Collaborator samples came from the United States, Italy and Spain and covered acute and convalescent phases of COVID-19. The material from the prospective study consisted of cDNA or gDNA derived from T cells, B-cell-depleted T cells, or PBMCs. The dataset comprised deeply sampled blood TCRbeta repertoires from subjects exposed to, actively infected with, or recovered from COVID-19. The repertoires were made available in a free public database intended to serve as a resource for research on the immune response to SARS-CoV-2. Samples came from the ongoing ImmuneRACE study (first 160 participants) plus 1,254 subjects from 6 global collaborators. Sample metadata almost always included a de-identified subject ID, COVID-19 status, age in years and sex. Where available, HLA class I and class II types were obtained from metadata supplied by the sample provider rather than from assay-based typing. Summary of the overall study and its limitations: Clinical and demographic metadata were provided uncurated, with the amount varying by source and participant.

TCRbeta CDR3 regions were amplified from genomic DNA by means of the immunoSEQ Assay, a bias-controlled multiplex PCR. The authors' analysis ran thus. Within the assay, amplification of reference gene primers was used to estimate how many nucleated cells each sample contained. To quantify the absolute abundance of each unique TCRbeta CDR3 rearrangement, sequence reads were collapsed and filtered. For each sample, productive Simpson clonality was calculated by taking the square root of Simpson's diversity index across productive rearrangements. TCRdb stores this immuneACCESS table with in-frame sequences only. Part of the clones is absent; in the studies checked, under half of the shortfall reflects unresolved V genes, and no reason is known for the rest. The D gene and trimming were derived from the DNA, and the V and J assignments and clone size from that table. The sample table contains a few hundred thousand clones; only one count was recorded for more than 75% of them. The ten largest clones represent roughly a tenth of the sample.

Enrolling through a virtual design, the prospective study's participants ranged in age from roughly 18 to 95 years and lived across some 22 United States geographic areas. To assign participants to cohorts, the prospective study relied on clinical history that participants themselves reported in a screening survey and a study questionnaire. Recovered participants in ImmuneRACE Cohort 3 were defined by two consecutive negative NP/OP PCR tests, clearance by a healthcare professional, or resolution of symptoms. In the prospective study, mobile phlebotomists collected whole blood, serum and a nasopharyngeal or oropharyngeal swab from each participant. Participants in the prospective study had the option to provide additional blood draws and questionnaires over a roughly 2-month period. Blood samples from the prospective study were shipped frozen or at room temperature prior to DNA extraction. Only one count was recorded for this clone. Its antigen has not been determined. Per-base qualities were not stored, and no clone one base away is much larger.

The clonotype comes from a woman in her forties or fifties who had recovered from COVID-19. The material sequenced was PBMCs or T cells enriched from blood (not recorded which).

The CDR3 here reads CASSIGAGYGYTF. The DNA sequence is TGTGCCAGTAGTATAGGAGCAGGCTATGGCTACACCTTC. The rearrangement joined TRBV19 to TRBJ1-2; the D gene identity is not certain. Inclusive of the bounding cysteine and phenylalanine, the CDR3 is 13 residues long. Left in the record is the CDR3 DNA by itself, 39 bases read in frame from the first base. Reading the germline V gene (reference sequence) gives CDR1 LNHDA and CDR2 SQIVND. V was cut back by 1 base and J by 4 bases, leaving a gap of 7 bases between them.